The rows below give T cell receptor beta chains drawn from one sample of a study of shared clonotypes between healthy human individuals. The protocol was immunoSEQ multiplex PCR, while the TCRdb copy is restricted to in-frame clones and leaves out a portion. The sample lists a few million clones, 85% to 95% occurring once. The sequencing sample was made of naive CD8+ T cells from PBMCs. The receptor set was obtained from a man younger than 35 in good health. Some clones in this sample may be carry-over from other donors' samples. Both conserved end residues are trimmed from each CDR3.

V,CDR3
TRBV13,ASSFTGTGSYEQY
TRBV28,ASSLTEMDTIY
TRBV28,ASSSNVYEQY
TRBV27,ASSLSVGGYFGYT
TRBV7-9,ASRSGVMAQY
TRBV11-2,ASSLSWTADYEQY
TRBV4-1,ASSQVITGRGVIHEQY
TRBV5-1,ASSPTVRDRGPENIQY
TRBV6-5,ASSYDYSVAYEQY
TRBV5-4,ASSSVQGFAKNIQY
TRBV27,ASSDVTPYSNQPQH
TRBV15,ATQVGTSRTGELF
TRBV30,AWSVQLIAYYEQY
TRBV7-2,ASSPRLYEQY
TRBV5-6,ASSYYKTGDYEQY
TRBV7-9,ASSPQY